Below are 19 T cell receptor beta chains sequenced from a single sample in a study of OX40 agonist ivuxolimab in advanced cancers. TCRdb keeps only in-frame clones here, not all; method: immunoSEQ multiplex PCR. The table records tens of thousands of clones, around 84% of them present only once. The specimen comprised CD4+ or CD8+ T cells sorted from blood, sampled in a trial of the OX40 agonist ivuxolimab. These receptors all come from an adult with an advanced solid tumor such as melanoma, head and neck, liver or kidney cancer.

A single count supports this clone. The chain links TRBV28 to TRBJ2-6; a possible D gene is TRBD1 (5 bases). With 6 bases removed from V and 0 bases from J, the gap between germline ends came to 15 bases. The germline V gene has CDR1 MDHEN and CDR2 SYDVKM. The CDR3 has 17 amino acids. The CDR3 protein is CASRRAGRSSGANVLTF. CDR3 nucleotide sequence: TGTGCCAGCAGGAGAGCAGGGCGAAGCTCTGGGGCCAACGTCCTGACTTTC.

The rearrangement joins TRBV7-9 to TRBJ2-7; 11 bases agree with TRBD2. Germline CDR1 reads SEHNR; CDR2 reads FQNEAQ (reference sequence). The CDR3 contains 16 residues. J was trimmed by 6 bases and V by 5 bases; bases with no gene match: 12. The DNA of the CDR3 is TGTGCCAGCAGCCGATTTGCGGAGCTAGCGGGAGGCGAGCAGTACTTC. This translates into CASSRFAELAGGEQYF.

This clone came up a few times. This chain joins TRBV5-1 and TRBJ1-2; no definite D call. In germline, CDR1 is SGHRS, CDR2 YFSETQ. The length of the CDR3 is 12 residues. The V gene lost 3 bases and the J gene lost 2 bases, with 5 bases spanning the gap. The CDR3, as DNA: TGCGCCAGCAGCTCGGACAACTATGGCTACACCTTC. This encodes CASSSDNYGYTF.

The CDR3 here is CASSPRLAGSTDTQYF. DNA for the CDR3: TGTGCCAGCAGCCCCCGGTTAGCAGGAAGCACAGATACGCAGTATTTT. The rearrangement uses TRBV7-2 and TRBJ2-3; D call uncertain. Germline V gives CDR1 SGHTA, CDR2 FQGNSA. Deletions cut 5 bases from V and 0 bases from J, with 15 bases between. CDR3 size: 16 residues.

V and J are TRBV9 and TRBJ1-5; TRBD1 aligns across 7 bases. The CDR3 has 15 residues. Looked up from germline, CDR1 is SGDLS and CDR2 is YYNGEE. The V segment lost 4 bases and the J segment 6 bases; nucleotides outside the gene matches: 10. DNA of the CDR3: TGTGCCAGCAGCCCGGGGACAGTCGGTAGTCAGCCCCAGCATTTT. Residues: CASSPGTVGSQPQHF.

The rearrangement uses TRBV18 and TRBJ2-1; TRBD2 matches 13 bases. J lost 9 bases, V lost 0 bases, and 5 bases had no gene match. The CDR3 is 16 amino acids. CDR1 KGHSH and CDR2 LQKENI come from the germline V gene. In DNA, the CDR3 is TGTGCCAGCTCACCACCCACTAGCGGGGGGGCCGGTGAGCAGTTCTTC. It translates to CASSPPTSGGAGEQFF.

The chain joins TRBV11-2 to TRBJ2-5, with D perhaps matching TRBD1 (5 bases). The J call may be mistaken, given a closer DNA end match to TRBJ2-7. From germline, CDR1 is SGHAT and CDR2 FQNNGV. The CDR3 runs to 13 residues. DNA for the CDR3: TGTGCCAGCAGCCTGAACTGGGGCCACGAGCAGTACTTC. Its protein is CASSLNWGHEQYF.

The chain couples TRBV4-1 to TRBJ2-7, with D perhaps TRBD2 (5 bases). The V end lost 0 bases, the J end lost 5 bases, and 8 bases lay between the germline ends. Germline CDR1 MGHRA, CDR2 YSYEKL. The CDR3 extends over 13 amino acids. CDR3 bases: TGCGCCAGCAGCCAAGATCACGGGGACGAGCAGTACTTC. Translation: CASSQDHGDEQYF.

The chain uses TRBV18 and TRBJ2-1, with 11 positions matching TRBD2. There are 15 residues in the CDR3. J lost 4 bases, V lost 3 bases, and 2 bases had no gene match. CDR1 KGHSH and CDR2 LQKENI come from the germline V gene. DNA of the CDR3: TGTGCCAGCTCACCTAGCGGGGGGGAATACAATGAGCAGTTCTTC. Amino acids: CASSPSGGEYNEQFF.

The chain combines TRBV4-1 with TRBJ1-4; TRBD1 is a possible D gene (6 bases). Germline CDR1 MGHRA, CDR2 YSYEKL. This CDR3 is built from 15 residues. V was cut by 4 bases and J by 2 bases, with 11 bases left in between. The DNA of the CDR3 is TGCGCCAGCAGCCGAGACACAGGGACTAATGAAAAACTGTTTTTT. Translating it yields CASSRDTGTNEKLFF.

The chain couples TRBV7-9 to TRBJ1-1, with D tentatively TRBD1 (6 bases). CDR1 is SEHNR and CDR2 is FQNEAQ in the germline V gene (reference sequence). The length of the CDR3 is 14 residues. The V end was cut by 8 bases, the J end by 6 bases, with 19 bases between. CDR3 in amino acids: CASVLGGSEAEAFF. The CDR3, as DNA: TGTGCCAGCGTTCTAGGGGGGAGTGAGGCTGAAGCTTTCTTT.

The V and J genes are TRBV27 and TRBJ2-7; 7 bases line up with TRBD2. This CDR3 has 14 residues. V was pared by 6 bases and J by 4 bases, with 9 bases of the junction left unmatched. Per the germline V gene, CDR1 is MNHEY and CDR2 is SMNVEV (reference sequence). CDR3 coding DNA: TGTGCCAGCAGGGGAGCGGGACGCTCTTACGAGCAGTACTTC. It specifies CASRGAGRSYEQYF.

This clone has only one observation. V usage is TRBV5-5 and J usage is TRBJ2-7; possibly TRBD1 for D (10 bases). The CDR3 is 18 amino acids. The V gene's germline CDR1 is SGHKS and CDR2 YYEKEE (reference sequence). V was clipped by 2 bases and J by 2 bases, with 23 bases between them. CDR3 DNA: TGTGCCAGCAGCTTTCGGGACAGGGGTGGCGGGAGGGCCTACGAGCAGTACTTC. Protein sequence: CASSFRDRGGGRAYEQYF.

This clone turned up a few times. The same CDR3 arises from other DNA sequences in this sample as well. This chain connects TRBV18 to TRBJ1-5; D not resolved. This CDR3 has 13 amino acids. Between the trimmed V and J ends, which lost 2 bases and 0 bases, there was a span of 2 bases. Germline V lookup: CDR1 KGHSH, CDR2 LQKENI. Here the CDR3 reads CASSPDSNQPQHF. CDR3 DNA sequence: TGTGCCAGCTCACCAGATAGCAATCAGCCCCAGCATTTT.

V usage is TRBV5-1 and J usage is TRBJ2-7, with 10 bases fitting TRBD2. Germline CDR1 and CDR2: SGHRS and YFSETQ. Trimming at V came to 7 bases and at J to 5 bases, leaving 12 bases not matched to a gene. The CDR3 sequence is 15 residues long. The DNA for the CDR3 is TGCGCCAGCGCACCCTTCTCTAGCGGGAGTGACGAGCAGTACTTC. This gives the protein CASAPFSSGSDEQYF.

The V call is TRBV28, the J call TRBJ1-4; no clear D. The CDR3 is 14 residues long. Germline V CDR1 and CDR2: MDHEN, SYDVKM. Trimming cost V 4 bases and J 8 bases, with 14 bases left between them. CDR3 bases: TGTGCCAGCAGTTCTGGAGGGCGGTGGGAAAAACTGTTTTTT. Translating gives CASSSGGRWEKLFF. Together with reference TRBV28 and TRBJ1-4, the CDR3 gives the full variable domain: DVKVTQSSRYLVKRTGEKVFLECVQDMDHENMFWYRQDPGLGLRLIYFSYDVKMKEKGDIPEGYSVSREKKERFSLILESASTNQTSMYLCASSSGGRWEKLFFGSGTQLSVL.

V and J are TRBV7-9 and TRBJ2-5, with D perhaps matching TRBD2 (7 bases). The V and J ends lost 5 bases and 12 bases respectively, with 19 bases between them. Germline V CDR1 and CDR2: SEHNR, FQNEAQ (reference sequence). The CDR3 spans 13 residues. This CDR3 reads CASSAGEGHREYF. The CDR3 bases are TGTGCCAGCAGCGCGGGGGAGGGACATCGAGAGTACTTC. The full variable domain, in which reference TRBV7-9 and TRBJ2-5 provide the parts outside the CDR3, is DTGVSQNPRHKITKRGQNVTFRCDPISEHNRLYWYRQTLGQGPEFLTYFQNEAQLEKSRLLSDRFSAERPKGSFSTLEIQRTEQGDSAMYLCASSAGEGHREYFGPGTRLLVL.

The chain couples TRBV13 to TRBJ2-2; weak D call: TRBD1 (5 bases). Trimming stripped 1 base from V and 0 bases from J, with 9 bases between. Looked up from germline, CDR1 is PRHDT and CDR2 is FYEKMQ (reference sequence). The CDR3 has 16 amino acids. The CDR3 region has the DNA TGTGCCAGCAGCTTAGATGGCAGGGCGAACACCGGGGAGCTGTTTTTT. Translation: CASSLDGRANTGELFF.

The V call is TRBV7-3, the J call TRBJ2-7, with TRBD1 identical over 7 bases. After removal of 1 base from V and 4 bases from J, the junction contained 10 bases not matched to a gene. The germline V gene encodes CDR1 SGHTA and CDR2 FQGTGA. The CDR3 has 16 residues. The CDR3, as DNA: TGTGCCAGCAGCTTAAGTCCGGCGACAGGGATATACGAGCAGTACTTC. It codes for CASSLSPATGIYEQYF.